This TCR beta chain appears in the sequencing data of a study of T cell repertoires in cytomegalovirus infection. About the study: It was the public TCR beta signatures that indicated both CMV infection and matching HLA type.

A single record per CDR3 protein comes from TCRdb applying MiXCR to the reads. The sample contains about 400,000 distinct CDR3 sequences, around 18% of which appear only once. General study points: Accumulated public TCR beta family frequency recognized individuals carrying CMV together with the relevant HLA.

On this clonotype: As yet, its antigen is unknown.

Germline V gene sequence: CDR1 MNHEY, CDR2 SMNVEV (reference sequence). The CDR3 has 16 residues. The V segment lost 5 bases and the J segment 8 bases; nucleotides outside the gene matches: 12. The J gene is TRBJ1-4, the V gene TRBV27; 9 bases agree with TRBD1. The sequencing input was PBMCs. This receptor was obtained from a human donor in good health (CMV status not recorded). Some clones in this sample may be carry-over from other donors' samples. The CDR3 DNA reads TGTGCCAGCAGTCCGCTGGACAGGGGCCACCGCGAAAAACTGTTTTTT. It is translated as CASSPLDRGHREKLFF.